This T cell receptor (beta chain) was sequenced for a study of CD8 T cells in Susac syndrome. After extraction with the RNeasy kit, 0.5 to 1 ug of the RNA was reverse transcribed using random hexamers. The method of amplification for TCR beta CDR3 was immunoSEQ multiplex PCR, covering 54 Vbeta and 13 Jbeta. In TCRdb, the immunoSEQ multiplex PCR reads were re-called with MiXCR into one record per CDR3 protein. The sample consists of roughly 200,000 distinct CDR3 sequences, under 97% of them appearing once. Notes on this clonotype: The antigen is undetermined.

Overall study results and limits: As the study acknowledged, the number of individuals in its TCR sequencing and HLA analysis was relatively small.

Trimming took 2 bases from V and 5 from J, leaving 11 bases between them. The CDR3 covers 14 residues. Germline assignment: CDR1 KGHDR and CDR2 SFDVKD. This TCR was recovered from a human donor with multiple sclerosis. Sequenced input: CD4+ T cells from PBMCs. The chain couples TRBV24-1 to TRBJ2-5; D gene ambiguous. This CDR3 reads CATSDSWSGETQYF. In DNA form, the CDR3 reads TGTGCCACCAGTGATTCATGGTCCGGGGAGACCCAGTACTTC.